This T cell receptor beta chain was obtained from a study of T cell responses to AZD1222 COVID-19 vaccine. Points from the study as a whole: Two AZD1222 administrations were followed by greater Spike-specific TCR breadth and depth.

As to this clone: Antigen unknown.

The CDR3 is 15 residues long. The trim removed 5 bases at V and 7 bases at J, leaving 9 bases unmatched. Germline V gives CDR1 SGHTA, CDR2 FQGNSA. TCRdb's copy holds only in-frame clones and misses some; the assay was immunoSEQ multiplex PCR. The repertoire holds about 210,000 clones, with around 92% as singletons. The V gene is TRBV7-2, the J gene TRBJ1-5, with TRBD1 matching 9 bases. Sequencing was performed on peripheral blood, taken on day 0 of AZD1222 vaccination. The source is an adult in good health. CDR3 nucleotide sequence: TGTGCCAGCAGCGAGCGGGACAGGGAAGGCCAGCCCCAGCATTTT. Encoded protein: CASSERDREGQPQHF.